Shown below are 27 T cell receptor beta chains from a single sample sequenced in a study of blood T cells in healthy people across ages (dated by TCRdb to 2015 to 2017). Library preparation used 5' RACE. This sample was sequenced with an Illumina HiSeq 2500. A second PCR of roughly 7 to 11 cycles was performed with a sample-barcoded 5' primer and a J-beta primer mix. The public reads were reprocessed in TCRdb via fastp at Q25 and MiXCR, keeping in-frame beta chains. All rows with the same CDR3 protein become a single entry with the most common DNA and genes. In all, the sample holds about 1.5 million distinct CDR3 sequences, and 35% to 45% of those were seen once. Approximately 4% of the sample is in the top ten clones. The sequencing sample was made of blood. The receptors stem from a woman between 18 and 29 years old in good health.

The V gene is TRBV6-5, the J gene TRBJ1-6, with no clear D. The ends were cut back, 0 bases at V and 10 bases at J, with 10 bases in the middle. The length of the CDR3 is 14 residues. Germline V lookup: CDR1 MNHEY, CDR2 SVGAGI. The CDR3 is CASSYSGGGSPLHF. CDR3 coding DNA: TGTGCCAGCAGTTACTCGGGTGGCGGGTCACCCCTCCACTTT.

J is TRBJ1-1 and V is TRBV7-2; the D is unclear. The V gene lost 5 bases and the J gene lost 1 base, with 11 bases spanning the gap. The CDR3 is 14 amino acids. The germline gives CDR1 SGHTA, CDR2 FQGNSA. The DNA for the CDR3 is TGTGCCAGCAGCCCCGAGTTCGGGAACACTGAAGCTTTCTTT. This sequence encodes CASSPEFGNTEAFF.

The gene calls are TRBV3-1 and TRBJ2-5; the D gene is possibly TRBD1 (6 bases). The J call may be faulty, since TRBJ2-7 better matches the DNA end. The CDR3 contains 15 residues. CDR1 and CDR2 (germline): LGHDT, YNNKEL (reference sequence). CDR3 protein: CASSQVQGHFYEQYF. CDR3 sequence (DNA): TGTGCCAGCAGCCAAGTACAGGGACACTTCTACGAGCAGTACTTC.

This clonotype showed up just a few times. The V and J genes are TRBV4-3 and TRBJ1-1, with unresolved D. The CDR3 length is 15 residues. The germline V gene has CDR1 LGHNA and CDR2 YSLEER. Trimming stripped 0 bases from V and 2 bases from J, with 10 bases between. The CDR3 loop is CASSQDGQRNTEAFF. Written as DNA, the CDR3 is TGCGCCAGCAGCCAAGATGGCCAGAGAAACACTGAAGCTTTCTTT.

This clonotype was observed a few times. The chain links TRBV6-6 to TRBJ2-4; D might be TRBD1 or TRBD2, each matching 5 bases. Germline V gives CDR1 MNHNY, CDR2 SVGAGI (reference sequence). The V gene lost 5 bases and the J gene lost 0 bases, with 14 bases spanning the gap. CDR3 length: 16 amino acids. The CDR3 DNA reads as TGTGCCAGCAGTCATACCTGGGACCTAGCCAAAAACATTCAGTACTTC. It specifies CASSHTWDLAKNIQYF.

CDR3 sequence (DNA): TGCAGCGCTCCGGACGGGACCTACGAGCAGTACTTC. Its translation: CSAPDGTYEQYF. The chain carries TRBV29-1 and TRBJ2-7; D is possibly TRBD2 (5 bases). CDR1 is SQVTM and CDR2 is ANQGSEA in the germline V gene. The ends were cut back, 7 bases at V and 2 bases at J, with 12 bases in the middle. The CDR3 length is 12 residues.

Of note for this clonotype: An end of the junction does not agree with germline; a read error may underlie this. This sequence joins TRBV20-1 and TRBJ2-3; 7 positions agree with TRBD1. This CDR3 spans 16 amino acids. Germline V gives CDR1 DFQATT, CDR2 SNEGSKA (reference sequence). The CDR3 region is CSARGYHRGFEHTRYF. CDR3 DNA sequence: TGCAGTGCTAGAGGGTATCACAGGGGATTCGAACATACGCGGTATTTT.

The chain recombines TRBV6-2 or TRBV6-3 with TRBJ1-5; D unresolved. V lost 6 bases and J 1 base, leaving 10 bases between the germline ends. Germline-derived CDR1 and CDR2 are MNHEY and SVGEGT. The CDR3 is made up of 14 amino acids. CDR3 loop: CASRVELSNQPQHF. In DNA, the CDR3 is TGTGCCAGCAGAGTGGAACTAAGCAATCAGCCCCAGCATTTT.

Remarks on this clonotype: A read error may be the cause here, since a much bigger clone is one base away. This chain links TRBV7-8 with TRBJ1-4, with D perhaps TRBD1 (6 bases). The V gene's germline CDR1 is SGHVS and CDR2 FQNEAQ. The CDR3 has 16 amino acids. The CDR3 loop is CASSLEGGATSEKLFF. Written as DNA, the CDR3 is TGTGCCAGCAGCTTAGAAGGGGGTGCAACTAGTGAAAAACTGTTTTTT.

This clonotype has more than one count but fewer than ten. V is TRBV12-3 or TRBV12-4 and J is TRBJ1-5; 12 bases agree with TRBD1. The CDR3 contains 16 residues. J gave up 3 bases and V 6 bases, and 6 bases lay outside the gene matches. The CDR3 bases are TGTGCCAGCAGCCAGGGACAGGGGGCGCACAATCAGCCCCAGCATTTT. Amino acids: CASSQGQGAHNQPQHF.

The chain couples TRBV20-1 to TRBJ2-1; 8 bases fit TRBD2. TRBJ2-7 matches the DNA end more closely, so the J call is doubtful. The CDR3 is 16 residues long. Germline values: CDR1 DFQATT, CDR2 SNEGSKA (reference sequence). CDR3 nucleotides: TGCAGTGCTAGAACCTTGACTAGCGCCTCCTACAATGAGCAGTACTTC. It yields the protein CSARTLTSASYNEQYF.

The J gene is TRBJ2-7, the V gene TRBV5-4; possible D gene TRBD2, 6 bases. This CDR3 region has 14 residues. The germline gives CDR1 SGHNT, CDR2 YYREEE (reference sequence). The ends were cut back, 5 bases at V and 2 bases at J, with 14 bases in the middle. As DNA, the CDR3 is TGTGCCAGCAGAACCGGGACTGAGACCTACGAGCAGTACTTC. As protein: CASRTGTETYEQYF.

This clonotype was picked up a small number of times. This chain joins TRBV28 and TRBJ1-4, with 10 bases aligning to TRBD1. V was clipped by 3 bases and J by 3 bases; unmatched bases: 4. The CDR3 has 16 amino acids. The germline V gene encodes CDR1 MDHEN and CDR2 SYDVKM. CDR3 DNA: TGTGCCAGCAGTTTGGGGGACAGGGGCTCTAATGAAAAACTGTTTTTT. Protein sequence: CASSLGDRGSNEKLFF.

This clonotype was counted a few times. This chain joins TRBV4-3 and TRBJ1-2, with D perhaps matching TRBD1 (5 bases). This CDR3 comprises 16 residues. Trimming left V 0 bases short and J 2 bases short, with 13 bases between. Germline V lookup: CDR1 LGHNA, CDR2 YSLEER. CDR3 sequence (DNA): TGCGCCAGCAGCCAAGAGATAGGGGATTCCAACTATGGCTACACCTTC. It is translated as CASSQEIGDSNYGYTF.

The rearrangement joins TRBV11-2 to TRBJ2-1; 8 positions match TRBD2. Germline CDR1 is SGHAT and CDR2 is FQNNGV. The CDR3 has 13 residues. V lost 6 bases to trimming and J lost 6 bases; unmatched junction nucleotides: 4. The CDR3 DNA follows: TGTGCCAGCAGGCCAACTAGCGGCAATGAGCAGTTCTTC. It encodes CASRPTSGNEQFF.

The genes are TRBV20-1 and TRBJ2-7; D is possibly TRBD1 (5 bases). The CDR3 loop spans 14 amino acids. Germline-derived CDR1 and CDR2 are DFQATT and SNEGSKA (reference sequence). V was cut by 0 bases and J by 3 bases, with 12 bases left in between. The CDR3 spells CSARDRIGVYEQYF. In DNA form, the CDR3 reads TGCAGTGCTAGAGATCGAATAGGGGTCTACGAGCAGTACTTC.

The table lists this clonotype with a few counts. The rearrangement joins TRBV27 to TRBJ2-7; no reliable D call. V was cut by 7 bases and J by 2 bases, with 15 bases left in between. CDR1 is MNHEY, CDR2 SMNVEV, per germline (reference sequence). The CDR3 runs to 14 residues. CDR3 DNA: TGTGCCAGCAATTTCCGGTCCAGGCCCTACGAGCAGTACTTC. It specifies CASNFRSRPYEQYF.

This sequence joins TRBV24-1 and TRBJ2-5, with a weak D call TRBD2 (6 bases). In germline, CDR1 is KGHDR, CDR2 SFDVKD. Trimming stripped 1 base from V and 13 bases from J, with 12 bases between. The CDR3 runs 12 residues. CDR3: CATSDFVTGLYF. The CDR3 nucleotides read TGTGCCACCAGTGATTTTGTGACGGGACTGTACTTC.

There are a few counts of this clonotype. The rearrangement links TRBV12-3 or TRBV12-4 to TRBJ2-2; 12 positions match TRBD2. This CDR3 comprises 18 residues. With V trimmed by 7 bases and J by 6 bases, 15 bases remained unmatched. The CDR3 loop is CASTQLLAGGPNAGELFF. The CDR3 DNA reads as TGTGCCAGCACCCAACTGCTAGCGGGGGGGCCAAACGCCGGGGAGCTGTTTTTT.

This clonotype has just a few counts. The V gene is TRBV20-1, the J gene TRBJ1-5; tentative D call: TRBD1 (6 bases). The CDR3 is 15 residues long. Germline CDR1 DFQATT, CDR2 SNEGSKA (reference sequence). V was trimmed by 1 base and J by 6 bases, leaving 16 bases between them. CDR3 sequence reads: CSARVGRGMGQPQHF. In DNA form, the CDR3 reads TGCAGTGCTAGAGTAGGCAGGGGTATGGGTCAGCCCCAGCATTTT.

The chain joins TRBV12-3 or TRBV12-4 to TRBJ2-1, with 8 nucleotides matching TRBD2. Trimming cost V 6 bases and J 0 bases; bases outside gene matches: 7. The CDR3 totals 16 residues. CDR3 residues: CASSRSGATSYNEQFF. Here the CDR3 DNA reads TGTGCCAGCAGCCGTAGCGGGGCGACCTCCTACAATGAGCAGTTCTTC.

CDR3 protein: CSVGTGFRNEQFF. The DNA for the CDR3 is TGCAGCGTTGGGACAGGGTTTCGCAATGAGCAGTTCTTC. The rearrangement links TRBV29-1 to TRBJ2-1; 8 bases map to TRBD1. V shed 4 bases, J shed 6 bases, and the junction held 5 bases outside the gene matches. The CDR3 extends over 13 amino acids. Germline V gene sequence: CDR1 SQVTM, CDR2 ANQGSEA.

The gene calls are TRBV3-1 and TRBJ1-1; no clear D gene. Trimming removed 4 bases at V and 4 bases at J, with 10 bases between. The CDR3 sequence is 13 residues long. Germline CDR1 is LGHDT and CDR2 is YNNKEL (reference sequence). In DNA, the CDR3 is TGTGCCAGCAGCCGGGAGTGGGCCACTGAAGCTTTCTTT. Residues: CASSREWATEAFF.

This clonotype appeared a few times. This chain uses TRBV28 with TRBJ1-2, with unresolved D. Germline loops: CDR1 MDHEN, CDR2 SYDVKM. The CDR3 is made up of 15 amino acids. Trimming removed 6 bases at V and 4 bases at J, with 18 bases between. This CDR3 is CASSLPLGQFYGYTF. CDR3 nucleotides: TGTGCCAGCAGCCTGCCCTTGGGTCAATTCTATGGCTACACCTTC.

This clonotype was counted a few times. The chain couples TRBV29-1 to TRBJ2-7, with 7 bases lining up with TRBD2. V shed 1 base and J 7 bases; nucleotides not matched to a gene: 13. Germline-derived CDR1 and CDR2 are SQVTM and ANQGSEA. The length of the CDR3 is 15 residues. The CDR3 bases are TGCAGCGTTGAAGGGGGGGGAGACGGCTACAATGAGCAGTACTTC. This encodes CSVEGGGDGYNEQYF.

V gene TRBV11-2 combines with J gene TRBJ2-7; D unclear. V was trimmed by 1 base and J by 3 bases, leaving 10 bases between them. This CDR3 comprises 14 residues. Looked up from germline, CDR1 is SGHAT and CDR2 is FQNNGV. CDR3 residues: CASSLVDQFYEQYF. CDR3 sequence (DNA): TGTGCCAGCAGCTTAGTAGACCAGTTCTACGAGCAGTACTTC.

The rearrangement links TRBV6-2 or TRBV6-3 to TRBJ2-6; D gene uncertain. Germline-derived CDR1 and CDR2 are MNHEY and SVGEGT. The V end lost 4 bases, the J end lost 0 bases, and 7 bases lay between the germline ends. The CDR3 totals 15 residues. The CDR3 DNA is TGTGCCAGCAGTTCCTATAACTCTGGGGCCAACGTCCTGACTTTC. Translation: CASSSYNSGANVLTF.